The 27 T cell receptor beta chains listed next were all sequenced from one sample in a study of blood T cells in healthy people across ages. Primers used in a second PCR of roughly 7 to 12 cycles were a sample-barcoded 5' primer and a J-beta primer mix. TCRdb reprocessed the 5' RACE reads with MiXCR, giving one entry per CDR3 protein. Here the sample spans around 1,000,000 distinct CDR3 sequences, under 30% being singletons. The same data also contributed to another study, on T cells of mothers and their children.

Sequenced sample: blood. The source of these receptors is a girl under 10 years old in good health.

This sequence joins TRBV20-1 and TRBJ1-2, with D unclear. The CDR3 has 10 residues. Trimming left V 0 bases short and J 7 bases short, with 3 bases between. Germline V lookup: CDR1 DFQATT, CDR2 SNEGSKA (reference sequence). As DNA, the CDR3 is TGCAGTGCTAGAGAACTTGGCTACACCTTC. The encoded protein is CSARELGYTF.

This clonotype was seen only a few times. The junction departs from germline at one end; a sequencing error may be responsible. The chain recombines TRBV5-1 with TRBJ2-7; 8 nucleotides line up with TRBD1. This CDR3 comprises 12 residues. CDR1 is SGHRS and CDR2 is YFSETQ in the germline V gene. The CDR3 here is CASSSGTGLSRF. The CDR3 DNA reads TGCGCCAGCAGCTCAGGGACAGGACTAAGTCGCTTC.

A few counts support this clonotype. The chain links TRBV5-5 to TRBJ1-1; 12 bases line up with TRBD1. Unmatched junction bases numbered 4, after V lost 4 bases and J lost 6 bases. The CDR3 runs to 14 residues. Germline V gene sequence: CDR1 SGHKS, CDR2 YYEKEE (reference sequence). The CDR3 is CASSGGTGGSEAFF. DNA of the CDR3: TGTGCCAGCAGCGGGGGGACAGGGGGCTCTGAAGCTTTCTTT.

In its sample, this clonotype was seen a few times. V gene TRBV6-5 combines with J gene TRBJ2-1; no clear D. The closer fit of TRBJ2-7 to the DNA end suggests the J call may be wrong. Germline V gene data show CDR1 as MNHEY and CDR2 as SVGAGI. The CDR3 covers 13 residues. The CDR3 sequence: CASTSRAFYEQYF. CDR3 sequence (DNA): TGTGCCAGCACCTCCCGGGCCTTCTACGAGCAGTACTTC.

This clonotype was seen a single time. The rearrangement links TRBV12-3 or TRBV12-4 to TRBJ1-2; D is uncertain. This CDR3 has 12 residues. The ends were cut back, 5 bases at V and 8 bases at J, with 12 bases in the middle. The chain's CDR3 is CASSPIWGGYTF. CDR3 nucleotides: TGTGCCAGCAGTCCTATCTGGGGAGGCTACACCTTC.

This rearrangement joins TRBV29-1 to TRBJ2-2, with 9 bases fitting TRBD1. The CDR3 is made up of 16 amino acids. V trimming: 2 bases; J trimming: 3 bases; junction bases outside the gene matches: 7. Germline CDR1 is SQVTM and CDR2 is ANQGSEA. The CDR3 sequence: CSVEKDRGHDTGELFF. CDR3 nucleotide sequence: TGCAGCGTTGAAAAGGACAGGGGACATGACACCGGGGAGCTGTTTTTT.

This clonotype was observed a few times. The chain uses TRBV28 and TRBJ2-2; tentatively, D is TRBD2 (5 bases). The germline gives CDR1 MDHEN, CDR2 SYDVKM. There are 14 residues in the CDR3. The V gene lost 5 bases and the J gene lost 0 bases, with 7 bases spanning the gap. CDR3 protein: CASSKAANTGELFF. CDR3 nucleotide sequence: TGTGCCAGCAGTAAAGCGGCGAACACCGGGGAGCTGTTTTTT.

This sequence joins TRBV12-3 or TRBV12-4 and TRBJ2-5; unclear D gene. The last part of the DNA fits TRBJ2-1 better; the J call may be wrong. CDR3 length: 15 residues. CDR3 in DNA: TGTGCCAGCAGTTTCAATTATCGGATCTCCAATGAGCAGTTCTTC. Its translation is CASSFNYRISNEQFF.

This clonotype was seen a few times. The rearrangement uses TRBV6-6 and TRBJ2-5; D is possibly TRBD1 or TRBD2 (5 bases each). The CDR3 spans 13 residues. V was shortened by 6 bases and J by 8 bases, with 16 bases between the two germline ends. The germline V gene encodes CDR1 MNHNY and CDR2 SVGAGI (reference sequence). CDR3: CASSLGVEGTQYF. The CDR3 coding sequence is TGTGCCAGCAGCCTAGGGGTCGAGGGAACCCAGTACTTC.

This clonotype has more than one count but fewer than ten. This chain's CDR3 is CASRLSANEKLFF. Here the CDR3 DNA reads TGCGCCAGCAGATTGAGCGCTAATGAAAAACTGTTTTTT. V usage is TRBV5-1 and J usage is TRBJ1-4; no reliable D call. CDR3 size: 13 residues. Trimming removed 5 bases from V and 3 bases from J, with 8 bases in between. Looked up from germline, CDR1 is SGHRS and CDR2 is YFSETQ. The whole variable domain, remainder taken from reference TRBV5-1 and TRBJ1-4, is KAGVTQTPRYLIKTRGQQVTLSCSPISGHRSVSWYQQTPGQGLQFLFEYFSETQRNKGNFPGRFSGRQFSNSRSEMNVSTLELGDSALYLCASRLSANEKLFFGSGTQLSVL.

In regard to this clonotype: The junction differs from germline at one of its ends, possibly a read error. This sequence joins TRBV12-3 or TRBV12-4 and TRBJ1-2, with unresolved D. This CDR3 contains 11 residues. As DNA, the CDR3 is TGTGCCAGCAGTTCGGGGTCTCGCTACGCCTTC. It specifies CASSSGSRYAF.

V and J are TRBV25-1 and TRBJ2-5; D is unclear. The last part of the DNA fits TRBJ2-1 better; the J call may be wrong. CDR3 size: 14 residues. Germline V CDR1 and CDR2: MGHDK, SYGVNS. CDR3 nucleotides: TGTGCCAGCAGTGAATTAGCTGCGCCTTGGGAGCAGTTCTTC. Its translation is CASSELAAPWEQFF.

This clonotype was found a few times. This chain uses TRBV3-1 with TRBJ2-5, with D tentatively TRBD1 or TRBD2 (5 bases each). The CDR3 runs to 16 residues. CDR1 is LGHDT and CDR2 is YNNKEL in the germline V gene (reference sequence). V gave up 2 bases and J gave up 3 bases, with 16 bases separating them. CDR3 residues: CASSQPRRGVEETQYF. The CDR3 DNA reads TGTGCCAGCAGCCAACCACGAAGAGGGGTCGAAGAGACCCAGTACTTC.

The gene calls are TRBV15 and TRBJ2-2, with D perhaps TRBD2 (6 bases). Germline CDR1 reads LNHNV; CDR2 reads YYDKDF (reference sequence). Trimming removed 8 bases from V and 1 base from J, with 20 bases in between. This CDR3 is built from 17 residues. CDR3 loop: CATQGEYSGVNTGELFF. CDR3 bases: TGTGCCACCCAAGGGGAGTATAGCGGAGTGAACACCGGGGAGCTGTTTTTT.

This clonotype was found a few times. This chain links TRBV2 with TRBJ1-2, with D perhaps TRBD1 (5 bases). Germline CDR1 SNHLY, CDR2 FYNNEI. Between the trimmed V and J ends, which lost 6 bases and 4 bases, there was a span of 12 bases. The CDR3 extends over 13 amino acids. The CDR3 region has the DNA TGTGCCAGCAGCGCCGAAGACAGCTATGGCTACACCTTC. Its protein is CASSAEDSYGYTF.

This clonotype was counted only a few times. In nucleotides, the CDR3 is TGTGCCAGCAGCCCCGACGTGGGGAGGAGGACTGAAGCTTTCTTT. Translation gives CASSPDVGRRTEAFF. The chain uses TRBV7-2 and TRBJ1-1, with D unclear. Germline V lookup: CDR1 SGHTA, CDR2 FQGNSA. This CDR3 has 15 residues. V lost 5 bases to trimming and J lost 5 bases, with 18 bases between them.

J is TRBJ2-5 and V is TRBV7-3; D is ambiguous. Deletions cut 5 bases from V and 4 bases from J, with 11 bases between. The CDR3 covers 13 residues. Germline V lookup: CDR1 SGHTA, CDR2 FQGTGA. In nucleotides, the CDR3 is TGTGCCAGCAGCCCCGGGCCCACAGAGACCCAGTACTTC. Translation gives CASSPGPTETQYF.

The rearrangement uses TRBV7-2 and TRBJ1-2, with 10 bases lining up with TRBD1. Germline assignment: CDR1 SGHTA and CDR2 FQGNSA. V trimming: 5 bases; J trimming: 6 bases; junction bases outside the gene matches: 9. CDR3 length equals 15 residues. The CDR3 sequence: CASSPLTGGYHGYTF. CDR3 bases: TGTGCCAGCAGCCCCTTGACAGGGGGCTACCATGGCTACACCTTC. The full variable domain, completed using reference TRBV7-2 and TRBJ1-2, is GAGVSQSPSNKVTEKGKDVELRCDPISGHTALYWYRQSLGQGLEFLIYFQGNSAPDKSGLPSDRFSAERTGGSVSTLTIQRTQQEDSAVYLCASSPLTGGYHGYTFGSGTRLTVV.

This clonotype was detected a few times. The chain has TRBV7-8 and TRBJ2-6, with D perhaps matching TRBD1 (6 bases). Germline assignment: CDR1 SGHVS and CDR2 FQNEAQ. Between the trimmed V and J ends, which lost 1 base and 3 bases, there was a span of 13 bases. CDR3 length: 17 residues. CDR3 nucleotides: TGTGCCAGCAGCTTAGGGGCAGGGGAGTTTGGGGCCAACGTCCTGACTTTC. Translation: CASSLGAGEFGANVLTF.

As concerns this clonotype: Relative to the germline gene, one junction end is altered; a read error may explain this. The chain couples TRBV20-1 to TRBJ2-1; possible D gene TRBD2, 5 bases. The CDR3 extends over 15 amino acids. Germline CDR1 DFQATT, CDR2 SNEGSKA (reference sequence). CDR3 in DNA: TGCAGTGCTAGAGATTTGAGGGAGTCTTACAATGAGCAGATCTTC. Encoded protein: CSARDLRESYNEQIF.

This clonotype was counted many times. CDR3 loop: CASSLEPTQGHPLQHF. The CDR3 DNA follows: TGTGCCAGCAGTTTAGAACCAACCCAAGGACATCCCCTACAGCATTTT. The chain employs TRBV12-3 or TRBV12-4 and TRBJ1-5, with a weak D call TRBD1 (5 bases). The CDR3 loop spans 16 amino acids. V lost 1 base to trimming and J lost 13 bases, with 23 bases between them.

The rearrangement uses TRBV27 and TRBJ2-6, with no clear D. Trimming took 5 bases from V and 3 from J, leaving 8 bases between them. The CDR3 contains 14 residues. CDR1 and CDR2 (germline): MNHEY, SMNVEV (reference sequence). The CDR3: CASSSENGANVLTF. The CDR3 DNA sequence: TGTGCCAGCAGTAGCGAGAATGGGGCCAACGTCCTGACTTTC.

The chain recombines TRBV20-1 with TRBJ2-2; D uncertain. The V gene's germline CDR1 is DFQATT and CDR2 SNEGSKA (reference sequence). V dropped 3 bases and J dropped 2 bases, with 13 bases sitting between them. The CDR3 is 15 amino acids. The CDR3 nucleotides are TGCAGTGCTAGGGCAGGAGTCTCAAACACCGGGGAGCTGTTTTTT. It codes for CSARAGVSNTGELFF.

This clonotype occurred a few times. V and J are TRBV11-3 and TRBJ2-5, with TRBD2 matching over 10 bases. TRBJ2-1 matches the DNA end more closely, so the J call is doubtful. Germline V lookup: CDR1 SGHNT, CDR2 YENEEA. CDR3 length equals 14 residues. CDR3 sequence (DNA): TGTGCCAGCAGCTCTCTAGGGACTAGCGATGAGCAGTTCTTC. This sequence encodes CASSSLGTSDEQFF.

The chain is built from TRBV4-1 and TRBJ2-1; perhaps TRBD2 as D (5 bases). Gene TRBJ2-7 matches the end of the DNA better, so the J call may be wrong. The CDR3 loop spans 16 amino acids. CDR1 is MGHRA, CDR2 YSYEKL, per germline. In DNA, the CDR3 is TGCGCCAGCAGCCAAGATAGTGAGGGTACGATTTCCGAGCAGTACTTC. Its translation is CASSQDSEGTISEQYF.

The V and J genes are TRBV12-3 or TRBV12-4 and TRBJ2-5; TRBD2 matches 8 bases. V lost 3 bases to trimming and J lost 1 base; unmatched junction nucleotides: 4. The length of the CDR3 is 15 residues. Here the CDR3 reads CASSFGGGSQETQYF. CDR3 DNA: TGTGCCAGCAGTTTCGGGGGGGGGTCCCAAGAGACCCAGTACTTC.

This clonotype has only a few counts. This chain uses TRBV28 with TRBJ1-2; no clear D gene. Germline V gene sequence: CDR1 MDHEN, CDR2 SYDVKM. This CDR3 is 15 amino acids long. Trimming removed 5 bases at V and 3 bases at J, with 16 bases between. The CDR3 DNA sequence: TGTGCCAGCAGTCCAGATATGGGTAAGGACTATGGCTACACCTTC. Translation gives CASSPDMGKDYGYTF.